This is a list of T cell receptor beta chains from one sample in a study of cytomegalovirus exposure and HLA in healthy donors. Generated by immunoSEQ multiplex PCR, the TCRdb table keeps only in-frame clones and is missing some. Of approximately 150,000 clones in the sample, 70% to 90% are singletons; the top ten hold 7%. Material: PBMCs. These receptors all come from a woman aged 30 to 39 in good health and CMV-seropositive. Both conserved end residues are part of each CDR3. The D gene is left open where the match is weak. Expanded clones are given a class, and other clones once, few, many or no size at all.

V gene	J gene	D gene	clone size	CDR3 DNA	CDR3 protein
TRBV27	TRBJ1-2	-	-	TGTGCCAGCAGTTCGCCGGTCGGGGGCTATGGCTACACCTTC	CASSSPVGGYGYTF
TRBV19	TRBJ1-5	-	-	TGTGCCAGTAGTATATGGGCAGAATTTTATAGCAATCAGCCCCAGCATTTT	CASSIWAEFYSNQPQHF
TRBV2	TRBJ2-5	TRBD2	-	TGTGCCAGCAGCGGGACTAGCGGGGGTAAAGAGACCCAGTACTTC	CASSGTSGGKETQYF
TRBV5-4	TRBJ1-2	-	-	TGTGCCAGCAGCTTCCCGGCCGGACGCGGGAACTATGGCTACACCTTC	CASSFPAGRGNYGYTF
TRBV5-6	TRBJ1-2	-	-	TGTGCCAGCAGCTTGGACAGGACCTATGGCTACACCTTC	CASSLDRTYGYTF
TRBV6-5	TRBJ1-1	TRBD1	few	TGTGCCAGCAGCCGGGACAGAGAAGAAGCTTTCTTT	CASSRDREEAFF
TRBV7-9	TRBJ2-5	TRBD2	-	TGTGCCAGCAGCTCCACTTCTAGCGGGGATAAAGAGACCCAGTACTTC	CASSSTSSGDKETQYF
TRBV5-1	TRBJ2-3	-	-	TGCGCCAGCAGCTTGGCAGGGCCGAGCACAGATACGCAGTATTTT	CASSLAGPSTDTQYF
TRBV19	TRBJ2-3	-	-	TGTGCCAGTACCCCAGGTACAGGGCCGAAGGATACGCAGTATTTT	CASTPGTGPKDTQYF
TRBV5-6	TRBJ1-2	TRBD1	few	TGTGCCAGCAGCTTGGGTCAGGGGGCATACTATGGCTACACCTTC	CASSLGQGAYYGYTF
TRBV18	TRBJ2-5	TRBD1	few	TGTGCCAGCTCACCATCCCAGGGGGTTTCCTTTGAGACCCAGTACTTC	CASSPSQGVSFETQYF
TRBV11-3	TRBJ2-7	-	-	TGTGCCAGCAGCTTACCCAGGGGAAAGTACTTC	CASSLPRGKYF
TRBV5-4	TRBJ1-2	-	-	TGTGCCAGCAGTTTCGACACCTCTGGCTATGGCTACACCTTC	CASSFDTSGYGYTF
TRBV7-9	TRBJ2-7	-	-	TGTGCCAGCAGCTTAAACCTCGGGGGTTACGAGCAGTGCTTC	CASSLNLGGYEQCF
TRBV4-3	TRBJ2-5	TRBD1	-	TGCGCCAGCAGCCTCCGGGACAGGGGTGAGGCCCAGTACTTC	CASSLRDRGEAQYF
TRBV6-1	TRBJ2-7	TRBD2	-	TGTGCCAGCAGTGGAGTAGCGGGGGAACTGCCCCCCGAGCAGTACTTC	CASSGVAGELPPEQYF
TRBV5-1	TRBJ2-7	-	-	TGCGCCAGCAGCGGAGGGACAGCATCCTACGAGCAGTACTTC	CASSGGTASYEQYF
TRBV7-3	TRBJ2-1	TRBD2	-	TGTGCCAGCAGCTTAACGTTGGTAGCGGGGGTAAACAATGAGCAGTTCTTC	CASSLTLVAGVNNEQFF
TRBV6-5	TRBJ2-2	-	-	TGTGCCAGCAGGACCTACAGGGAATCCACCGGGGAGCTGTTTTTT	CASRTYRESTGELFF
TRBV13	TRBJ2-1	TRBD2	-	TGTGCCAGCAGCTTAGGCCGTCTTTTAGGACTAGCGGGGAACAATGAGCAGTTCTTC	CASSLGRLLGLAGNNEQFF
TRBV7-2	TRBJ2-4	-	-	TGTGCCAGCAGCTTAGTCCACATTGTTAGGTCTAGCCAAAACATTCAGTACTTC	CASSLVHIVRSSQNIQYF
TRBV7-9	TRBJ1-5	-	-	TGTGCCAGCAGCTCGCAGTCTCAGCCCCAGCATTTT	CASSSQSQPQHF
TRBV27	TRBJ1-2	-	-	TGTGCCAGCAGCTACCTTCGGGGGGCGGACTATGGCTACACCTTC	CASSYLRGADYGYTF
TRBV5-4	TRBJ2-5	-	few	TGTGCCAGCAGCTCCCAGGGGGGAGAGACCCAGTACTTC	CASSSQGGETQYF
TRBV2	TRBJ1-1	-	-	TGTGCCAGTAAACCCCCCATGGGCCTTTACGCTGAAGCTTTCTTT	CASKPPMGLYAEAFF
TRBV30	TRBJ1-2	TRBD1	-	TGTGCCTGGAGTATCAAGGGGGCGAGATATGGCTACACCTTC	CAWSIKGARYGYTF
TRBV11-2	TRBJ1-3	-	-	TGTGCCAGCAGCCCGAGTCCACTCGGGGGAAACACCATATATTTT	CASSPSPLGGNTIYF
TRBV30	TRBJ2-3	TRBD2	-	TGTGCCTGGCTCCCTAGCGGGTCAGATACGCAGTATTTT	CAWLPSGSDTQYF
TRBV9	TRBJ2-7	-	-	TGTGCCAGCAGCCCCCTCAGCTCCTACGAGCAGTACTTC	CASSPLSSYEQYF
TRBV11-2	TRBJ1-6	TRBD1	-	TGTGCCAGCAGCTTGGACAGGCTCGGCTCACCCCTCCACTTT	CASSLDRLGSPLHF
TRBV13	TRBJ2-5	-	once	TGTGCCAGCAGCTCCGCCGGGGGAGAGACCCAGTACTTC	CASSSAGGETQYF
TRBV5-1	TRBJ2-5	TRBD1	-	TGCGCCAGCAGCTTGGGTTCGGGGCAGGGGGCATATGAGACCCAGTACTTC	CASSLGSGQGAYETQYF
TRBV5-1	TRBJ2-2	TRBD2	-	TGCGCCAGCAGCTTGTCACTAGCGGGGGGAAACACCGGGGAGCTGTTTTTT	CASSLSLAGGNTGELFF
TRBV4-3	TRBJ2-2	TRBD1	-	TGCGCCAGCAGCCAAGATGGACAGGCCCACGGCGGGGAGCTGTTTTTT	CASSQDGQAHGGELFF
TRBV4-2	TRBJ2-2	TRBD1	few	TGTGCCAGCAGCCTCTGGACAGGGGAGAACACCGGGGAGCTGTTTTTT	CASSLWTGENTGELFF
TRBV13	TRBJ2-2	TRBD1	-	TGTGCCAGCAGAGGGGGCCGAGGATCGAACACCGGGGAGCTGTTTTTT	CASRGGRGSNTGELFF
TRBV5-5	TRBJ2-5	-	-	TGTGCCAGCAGCTTGGAAGGGGGGGTCGAGCTAGCAGAGACCCAGTACTTC	CASSLEGGVELAETQYF
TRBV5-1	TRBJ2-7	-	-	TGCGCCAGCAGCTTGGCCGAAGGGGCCTACGAGCAGTACTTC	CASSLAEGAYEQYF
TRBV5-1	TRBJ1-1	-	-	TGCGCCAGCAGCTTGTCTCCGGGACAGAACACTGAAGCTTTCTTT	CASSLSPGQNTEAFF
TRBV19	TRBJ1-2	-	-	TGTGCCAGTAGTATCGCCGGCAGGGTGAACTATGGCTACACCTTC	CASSIAGRVNYGYTF
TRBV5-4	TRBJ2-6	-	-	TGTGCCAGCAGCTTGGCGGGCAGGGGAAATATGAGGGCCAACGTCCTGACTTTC	CASSLAGRGNMRANVLTF
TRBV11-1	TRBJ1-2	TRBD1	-	TGTGCCAGCAGCCCCGACAGGGGCCCAGACGGCTACACCTTC	CASSPDRGPDGYTF
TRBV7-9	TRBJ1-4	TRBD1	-	TGTGCCAGCAGAATACAGGGGAGTTTGATTTTT	CASRIQGSLIF
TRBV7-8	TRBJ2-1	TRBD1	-	TGTGCCAGCAGCCCCCGGGGACAGCTGAGCAATGAGCAGTTCTTC	CASSPRGQLSNEQFF
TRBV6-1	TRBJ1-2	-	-	TGTGCCAGCAGTGAAGCAAGGAACAGACTAAACTATGGCTACACCTTC	CASSEARNRLNYGYTF
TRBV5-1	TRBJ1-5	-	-	TGCGCCAGCAGCTTGGGGGGCCGGGAGGCCCAGCATTTT	CASSLGGREAQHF
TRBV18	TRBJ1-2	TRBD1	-	TGTGCCAGCTCACCGATGGACAGGGGCGACGTTGGCTACACCTTC	CASSPMDRGDVGYTF
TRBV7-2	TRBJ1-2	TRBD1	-	TGTGCCAGCAGCTTTACCGGGACAGGGGGCGGGGGCTACACCTTC	CASSFTGTGGGGYTF
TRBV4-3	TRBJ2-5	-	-	TGCGCCAGCAGCCAAGATTACCGGCTAGCTGAGAGCCAGTACTTC	CASSQDYRLAESQYF
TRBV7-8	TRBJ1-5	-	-	TGTGCCAGCAGCCGAGGGGCGGGGCAGTATAATCAGCCCCAGCATTTT	CASSRGAGQYNQPQHF
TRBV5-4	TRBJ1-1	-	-	TGTGCCAGCAGCTTGGCCCCAGTGAACACTGAAGCTTTCTTT	CASSLAPVNTEAFF
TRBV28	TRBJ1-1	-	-	TGTGCCAGCAGTTTGGGACTGGGCGCTGAAGCTTTCTTT	CASSLGLGAEAFF
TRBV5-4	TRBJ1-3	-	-	TGTGCCAGCAGCTTGGGTGAGACAGTGCCCACCATATATTTT	CASSLGETVPTIYF
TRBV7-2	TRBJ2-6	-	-	TGTGCCAGCAGCTTAGAGTCAGGTTTTGCTGGGGCCAACGTCCTGACTTTC	CASSLESGFAGANVLTF
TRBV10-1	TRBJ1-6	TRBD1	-	TGCGCCAGCAGTGGGCTTGTTCTTACAGGGGTACATAATTCACCCCTCCACTTT	CASSGLVLTGVHNSPLHF
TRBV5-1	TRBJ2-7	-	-	TGCGCCAGCAGAATGGGAACAGGTTTCTCCTACGAGCAGTACTTC	CASRMGTGFSYEQYF